The 8 T cell receptor beta chains given below trace back to one sample, sequenced in a study of blood T cell repertoires in COVID-19. Generated by immunoSEQ multiplex PCR, the TCRdb table keeps only in-frame clones and is missing some. The sample yields roughly 70,000 clones, 80% seen once. Material for sequencing was peripheral blood. The receptors originated from a man aged 65-85 years who had recovered from COVID-19.

The chain is built from TRBV27 and TRBJ2-7; 9 bases agree with TRBD1. This CDR3 is built from 15 residues. V was clipped by 4 bases and J by 4 bases; unmatched bases: 8. Germline CDR1 and CDR2: MNHEY and SMNVEV (reference sequence). The CDR3, as DNA: TGTGCCAGCAGTTCCACAGGACAGGGGAATTACGAGCAGTACTTC. As protein: CASSSTGQGNYEQYF.

The V gene is TRBV4-3, the J gene TRBJ1-2; 9 positions agree with TRBD1. The CDR3 has 15 amino acids. The junction had 7 bases not matched to a gene; V was cut back by 4 bases and J by 4 bases. Germline CDR1 LGHNA, CDR2 YSLEER. The CDR3 sequence: CASSPWTGEGYGYTF. In DNA form, the CDR3 reads TGCGCCAGCAGCCCATGGACAGGGGAGGGCTATGGCTACACCTTC.

V usage is TRBV28 and J usage is TRBJ2-7; 9 bases align to TRBD1. Germline CDR1 and CDR2: MDHEN and SYDVKM. J lost 4 bases, V lost 10 bases, and 5 bases had no gene match. CDR3 size: 12 residues. CDR3 in amino acids: CATTGGTYEQYF. In DNA, the CDR3 is TGTGCCACTACAGGGGGCACGTACGAGCAGTACTTC.

This chain links TRBV30 with TRBJ1-5; D perhaps matches TRBD1 (5 bases). The CDR3 has 16 residues. Germline values: CDR1 GTSNPN, CDR2 SVGIG (reference sequence). Trimming stripped 3 bases from V and 2 bases from J, with 17 bases between. In nucleotides, the CDR3 is TGTGCCTGGAGCAAAAAGTTGGGGCCTGGCAATCAGCCCCAGCATTTT. Translating gives CAWSKKLGPGNQPQHF.

The table lists this clone with a few counts. The chain recombines TRBV7-2 with TRBJ2-3; 9 positions match TRBD2. The trim removed 1 base at V and 4 bases at J, leaving 6 bases unmatched. CDR3 length: 16 amino acids. Germline loops: CDR1 SGHTA, CDR2 FQGNSA. The CDR3 here is CASSLEFSGGSDTQYF. CDR3 in DNA: TGTGCCAGCAGCTTAGAATTTAGCGGGGGTTCAGATACGCAGTATTTT.

The V and J genes are TRBV24-1 and TRBJ2-1; D perhaps matches TRBD2 (6 bases). Between the trimmed V and J ends, which lost 4 bases and 0 bases, there was a span of 9 bases. The CDR3 covers 15 residues. Germline CDR1 KGHDR, CDR2 SFDVKD. CDR3 in amino acids: CATSERGRSYNEQFF. CDR3 bases: TGTGCCACCAGTGAGCGGGGCCGCTCCTACAATGAGCAGTTCTTC.

The genes are TRBV4-3 and TRBJ1-1; maybe TRBD1 (6 bases). The germline gives CDR1 LGHNA, CDR2 YSLEER. V was clipped by 6 bases and J by 1 base, with 12 bases between them. This CDR3 has 14 amino acids. CDR3 protein: CASSQGYRNTEAFF. The CDR3 DNA is TGCGCCAGCAGTCAGGGGTATCGGAACACTGAAGCTTTCTTT.

The V and J genes are TRBV4-3 and TRBJ1-2, with 9 bases fitting TRBD1. V was clipped by 1 base and J by 8 bases; unmatched bases: 8. Germline V gene data show CDR1 as LGHNA and CDR2 as YSLEER. The CDR3 covers 15 residues. The CDR3 region is CASSQAYRGLGGYTF. CDR3 DNA sequence: TGCGCCAGCAGCCAAGCCTACAGGGGGCTCGGGGGCTACACCTTC.